This T cell receptor (beta chain) was recorded in a study of T-cell memory formation after mild COVID-19. The overall study: Clusters were largely donor specific.

The CDR3 extends over 12 amino acids. CDR1 is SQVTM, CDR2 ANQGSEA, per germline. V shed 4 bases and J shed 5 bases, with 9 bases lying between them. After 5'RACE with constant-segment primers, TCR alpha and TCR beta cDNA libraries carrying sample barcodes and UMIs were obtained. MiXCR, applied by TCRdb to the 5' RACE reads, yields one record per CDR3 protein. The sample consists of 350,000 to 450,000 distinct CDR3 sequences, 25% to 30% of them appearing once. This clonotype appeared a few times. The target antigen is unknown. Study-wide results and limits: Contracting clones from day 15 to 85 had balanced CD4/CD8; later expanders favoured CD4+. Certain responding clones were present in pre-infection memory, suggesting participation of cross-reactive memory.

This TCR came from an adult woman who had mild COVID-19 (a few samples of this study predate the infection). Cell type and time point are not known. Sequencing was performed on PBMCs or a T cell subset sorted from them (not recorded which). V gene TRBV29-1 combines with J gene TRBJ2-1; D may match TRBD1 or TRBD2 (5 bases each). CDR3 residues: CSVVRGDNEQFF. The CDR3 nucleotides read TGCAGCGTTGTACGGGGCGACAATGAGCAGTTCTTC.